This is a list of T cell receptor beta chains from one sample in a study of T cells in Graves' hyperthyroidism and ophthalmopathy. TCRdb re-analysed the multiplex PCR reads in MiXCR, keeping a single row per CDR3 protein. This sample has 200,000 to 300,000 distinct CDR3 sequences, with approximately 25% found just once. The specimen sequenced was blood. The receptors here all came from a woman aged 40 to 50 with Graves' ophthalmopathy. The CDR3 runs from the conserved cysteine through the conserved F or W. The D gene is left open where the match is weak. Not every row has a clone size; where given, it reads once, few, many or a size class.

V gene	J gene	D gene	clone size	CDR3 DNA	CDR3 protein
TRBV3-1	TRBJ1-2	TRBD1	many	TGTGCCAGCAGCCGAGGGTCCGGGACAGGGAGCAGCTACACCTTC	CASSRGSGTGSSYTF
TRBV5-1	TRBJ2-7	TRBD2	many	TGCGCCAGCAGCTTTACCTCTTCAACTAGCGGGAAGTTCTACGAGCAGTACTTC	CASSFTSSTSGKFYEQYF
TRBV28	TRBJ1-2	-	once	TGTGCCAGCAGTTTATCCGCAGGGTCTAACTATGGCTACACCTTC	CASSLSAGSNYGYTF
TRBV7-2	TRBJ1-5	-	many	TGTGCCAGCAGCACGGGACGCCGCCAGCATTTT	CASSTGRRQHF
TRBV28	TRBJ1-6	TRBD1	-	TGTGCCAGCAGCCCGGGACAGGGGGCTTCACCCCTCCACTTT	CASSPGQGASPLHF
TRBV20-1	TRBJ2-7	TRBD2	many	TGCAGTGCTGCCCACTCTAGCGGGAGGGCCTACGAGCAGTACTTC	CSAAHSSGRAYEQYF
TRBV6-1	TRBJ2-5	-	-	TGTGCCAGCACCCGACAGAAACAAGAGACCCAGTACTTC	CASTRQKQETQYF
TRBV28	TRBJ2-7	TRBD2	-	TGTGCCAGCAGTTTAACGGGAGGGCGTTACGAGCAGTACTTC	CASSLTGGRYEQYF
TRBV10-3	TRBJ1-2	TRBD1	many	TGTGCCATCAGTGAGTCACAGGGGGCTGGCTACACCTTC	CAISESQGAGYTF
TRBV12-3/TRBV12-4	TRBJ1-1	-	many	TGTGCCAGCAGTTTATGGACTTCTGAAGCTTTCTTT	CASSLWTSEAFF
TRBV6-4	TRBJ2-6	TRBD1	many	TGTGCCAGCAGTGACTTTCCGACAGGGGCAGCTGGGGCCAACGTCCTGACTTTC	CASSDFPTGAAGANVLTF
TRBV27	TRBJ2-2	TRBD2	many	TGTGCCAGCAGTTTATGGAGACTAGCGGGAGTTACCGGGGAGCTGTTTTTT	CASSLWRLAGVTGELFF
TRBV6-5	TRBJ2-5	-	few	TGTGCCAGCAGTTACTCGAGCCAGGCCCAAGAGACCCAGTACTTC	CASSYSSQAQETQYF
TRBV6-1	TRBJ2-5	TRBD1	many	TGTGCCAGCAGCGGGAACAGGGGGGAGACCCAGTACTTC	CASSGNRGETQYF
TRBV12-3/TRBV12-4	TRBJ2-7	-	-	TGTGCCAGCAGTCACGGCGGCTACGAGCAGTACTTC	CASSHGGYEQYF
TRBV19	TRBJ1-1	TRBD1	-	TGTGCCAGTAGTATTGGGGACAGCCAAAGGGACACTGAAGCTTTCTTT	CASSIGDSQRDTEAFF
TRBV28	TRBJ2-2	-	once	TGTGCCAGCAGTTTAGAAATCGGGGAGCTGTTTTTT	CASSLEIGELFF
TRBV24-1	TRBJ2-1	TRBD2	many	TGTGCCACCAGTGATCAGGGACTAGCGGGACGCCGCTACAATGAGCAGTTCTTC	CATSDQGLAGRRYNEQFF
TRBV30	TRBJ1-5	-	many	TGTGCCTGGAGTGTGGGGGGGACTCAGCCCCAGCATTTT	CAWSVGGTQPQHF
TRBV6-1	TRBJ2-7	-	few	TGTGCCAGCAGTGCCGGGATTAGGAGCTCCTACGAGCAGTACTTC	CASSAGIRSSYEQYF
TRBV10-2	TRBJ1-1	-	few	TGCGCCAGCAGTGCGTCCGGAGACAGGAACACTGAAGCTTTCTTT	CASSASGDRNTEAFF
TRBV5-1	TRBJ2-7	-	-	TGCGCCAGCAGCGGCAGGGTGAGCGAGCAGTACTTC	CASSGRVSEQYF
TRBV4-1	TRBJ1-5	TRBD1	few	TGCGCCAGCAGCCACCCGGACAGGCCTAATCAGCCCCAGCATTTT	CASSHPDRPNQPQHF
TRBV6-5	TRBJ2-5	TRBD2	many	TGTGCCAGCAGTTCTCCCTGGACTAGCGCCCAAGAGACCCAGTACTTC	CASSSPWTSAQETQYF
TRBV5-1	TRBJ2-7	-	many	TGCGCCAGCAGCTTTAGCGCCAATTCCTACGAGCAGTACTTC	CASSFSANSYEQYF
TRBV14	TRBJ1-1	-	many	TGTGCCAGCAGCCAATCGACAGTGGCGACCAGTAATGAAGCTTTCTTT	CASSQSTVATSNEAFF
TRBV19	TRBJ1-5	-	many	TGTGCCAGTAGTAAGAGACCGACTATCAGTATTTTGGATCAGCCCCAGCATTTT	CASSKRPTISILDQPQHF
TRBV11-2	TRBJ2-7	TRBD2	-	TGTGCCAGCAGCCGACTAGCGGGAATCTACGAGCAGTACTTC	CASSRLAGIYEQYF
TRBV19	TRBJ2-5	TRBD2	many	TGTGCCAGTAGTAGGCCTGCACTAGCGAACGCCCAAGAGACCCAGTACTTC	CASSRPALANAQETQYF
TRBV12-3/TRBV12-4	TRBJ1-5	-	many	TGTGCCAGCACCCTGGGGACCGTCAATCAGCCCCAGCATTTT	CASTLGTVNQPQHF
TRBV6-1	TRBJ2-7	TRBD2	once	TGTGCCAGCAGTGAACGGAGGCTAGCGGTAAAATACGAGCAGTACTTC	CASSERRLAVKYEQYF
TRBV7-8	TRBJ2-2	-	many	TGTGCCAGCAGCTTATCCGGGTATACCGGGGAGCTGTTTTTT	CASSLSGYTGELFF
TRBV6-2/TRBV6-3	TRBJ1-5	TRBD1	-	TGTGCCAGCAAAGACAGGGGTACACGCAATCAGCCCCAGCATTTT	CASKDRGTRNQPQHF
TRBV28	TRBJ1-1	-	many	TGTGCCAGCAGCCGAACCGAGATAAAAGCTTTCTTT	CASSRTEIKAFF
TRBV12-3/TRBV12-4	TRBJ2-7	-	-	TGTGCCAGCAGTTTAAGGGGGGCAATGTACGAGCAGTACTTC	CASSLRGAMYEQYF
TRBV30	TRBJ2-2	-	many	TGTGCCGGGTTCTCAGGGGTGAACACCGGGGAGCTGTTTTTT	CAGFSGVNTGELFF
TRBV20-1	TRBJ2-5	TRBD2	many	TGCAGTGCTAGAGATCCTCCGGGAGAGGGAGGGGAGACCCAGTACTTC	CSARDPPGEGGETQYF
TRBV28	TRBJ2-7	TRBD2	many	TGTGCCAGCAGCACGGGGCTAGCGGGAGGTAGCTCCTACGAGCAGTACTTC	CASSTGLAGGSSYEQYF
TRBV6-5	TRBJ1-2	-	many	TGTGCCAGCAGACACGAGCTATGGCGAGGCTACACCTTC	CASRHELWRGYTF
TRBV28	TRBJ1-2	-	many	TGTGCCAGCAGTTTCAGGGCTGGCTACACCTTC	CASSFRAGYTF
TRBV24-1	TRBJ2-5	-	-	TGTGCCATCAGTGGCACTAGTACGGAGACCCAGTACTTC	CAISGTSTETQYF
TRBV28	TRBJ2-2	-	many	TGTGCCAGCAGTACCCCGGAATGGGGCACCGGGGAGCTGTTTTTT	CASSTPEWGTGELFF
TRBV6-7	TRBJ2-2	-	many	TGTGCCAGCACCAACGGACCGAACACCGGGGAGCTGTTTTTT	CASTNGPNTGELFF
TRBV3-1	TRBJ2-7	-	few	TGTGCCAGCAGCCAAGTTCTCACAGACTACGAGCAGTACTTC	CASSQVLTDYEQYF
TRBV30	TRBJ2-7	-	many	TGTGCCTGGAGTCGCGGCGGCTCCTACGAGCAGTACTTC	CAWSRGGSYEQYF
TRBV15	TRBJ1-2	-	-	TGTGCCACCAGCAGAGATCGACAGGCCGGGATTAACTATGGCTACACCTTC	CATSRDRQAGINYGYTF